The 10 T cell receptor beta chains in this list originate from one sample, sequenced in a study of coeliac disease. Method: immunoSEQ multiplex PCR; TCRdb's copy keeps in-frame clones and lacks some. The sample includes about 4,700 clones, 60% to 70% of them seen just once. Material: lamina propria lymphocytes from the gut. These receptors were collected from a woman in her 70s with celiac disease.

The chain combines TRBV19 with TRBJ2-5, with TRBD1 matching 9 bases. The V gene's germline CDR1 is LNHDA and CDR2 SQIVND (reference sequence). CDR3 length: 16 residues. Trimming cost V 1 base and J 3 bases; bases outside gene matches: 6. The CDR3 here is CASSIVRQGGEETQYF. As DNA, the CDR3 is TGTGCCAGTAGTATAGTGAGACAGGGGGGGGAAGAGACCCAGTACTTC.

The chain is built from TRBV7-8 and TRBJ1-5, with 7 bases fitting TRBD1. The CDR3 extends over 19 amino acids. V lost 0 bases, J lost 0 bases, and 11 bases stayed unmatched. The germline V gene has CDR1 SGHVS and CDR2 FQNEAQ. The CDR3 here is CASSLAYGGDSYSNQPQHF. The CDR3 DNA follows: TGTGCCAGCAGCTTAGCCTACGGGGGGGACAGCTATAGCAATCAGCCCCAGCATTTT.

The rearrangement links TRBV5-5 to TRBJ2-3; D uncertain. The CDR3 length is 19 residues. The V end was cut by 4 bases, the J end by 0 bases, with 24 bases between. Germline V lookup: CDR1 SGHKS, CDR2 YYEKEE (reference sequence). CDR3 nucleotide sequence: TGTGCCAGCAGCCGACAAAGAGTCAGGTCCTCGGCTAGCACAGATACGCAGTATTTT. It specifies CASSRQRVRSSASTDTQYF.

The chain links TRBV7-9 to TRBJ2-7, with TRBD1 matching 8 bases. The CDR3 spans 14 residues. V shed 4 bases and J 11 bases; nucleotides not matched to a gene: 13. CDR1 is SEHNR and CDR2 is FQNEAQ in the germline V gene (reference sequence). The CDR3 sequence is CASSSSLTLTGEYF. DNA of the CDR3: TGTGCCAGCAGCTCCTCACTAACCCTGACAGGGGAGTACTTC.

The chain joins TRBV7-3 to TRBJ2-1, with 7 bases aligning to TRBD2. The CDR3 consists of 14 residues. Germline V gene lookup returns CDR1 SGHTA and CDR2 FQGTGA. Unmatched junction bases numbered 5, after V lost 1 base and J lost 8 bases. The CDR3 DNA reads TGTGCCAGCAGCTTAAGTGGGGGGGAGGATGAGCAGTTCTTC. This codes for CASSLSGGEDEQFF.

The V call is TRBV19, the J call TRBJ1-2, with 7 positions matching TRBD1. The CDR3 is 16 amino acids. The V and J ends lost 8 bases and 8 bases, in that order; junction bases with no gene match: 20. CDR1 is LNHDA, CDR2 SQIVND, per germline (reference sequence). For the CDR3, the DNA is TGTGCCAGTTTCCCCAGGGACAGTACCGCGCGGCGGGGCTACACCTTC. It is translated as CASFPRDSTARRGYTF.

In its sample, this clone ranks as medium-sized. The chain joins TRBV27 to TRBJ1-2; 7 positions match TRBD1. Germline CDR1 MNHEY, CDR2 SMNVEV (reference sequence). The CDR3 has 13 amino acids. The ends lost 6 bases at V and 1 base at J; junction bases unmatched: 2. The CDR3 nucleotides read TGTGCCAGCAGGTCAGGGGGTAACTATGGCTACACCTTC. It yields the protein CASRSGGNYGYTF.

The chain has TRBV6-6 and TRBJ1-1; 7 bases map to TRBD1. This CDR3 comprises 13 residues. Per germline, CDR1 MNHNY and CDR2 SVGAGI (reference sequence). The ends lost 5 bases at V and 4 bases at J; junction bases unmatched: 4. The CDR3 coding sequence is TGTGCCAGCAGTAAACAGGGGACCACTGAAGCTTTCTTT. Protein product: CASSKQGTTEAFF.

The V and J genes are TRBV5-4 and TRBJ1-1; tentatively, D is TRBD1 (6 bases). The CDR3 runs to 17 residues. Germline assignment: CDR1 SGHNT and CDR2 YYREEE (reference sequence). Trimming shortened V by 5 bases and J by 6 bases, and 26 bases separated the two germline ends. CDR3 sequence (DNA): TGTGCCAGCAGTGAAATCCTACAGGGCACAAGGTCTGCTGAAGCTTTCTTT. Amino acids: CASSEILQGTRSAEAFF.

Only a few counts were recorded for this clone. The chain uses TRBV28 and TRBJ2-5; TRBD2 is a possible D gene (5 bases). The CDR3 contains 14 residues. Germline lookup yields CDR1 MDHEN and CDR2 SYDVKM. V was clipped by 6 bases and J by 4 bases, with 15 bases between them. The CDR3 reads CASSLNPGIETQYF. DNA for the CDR3: TGTGCCAGCAGCCTCAACCCGGGAATAGAGACCCAGTACTTC.